Each of the 3 T cell receptor beta chains below was sequenced from the same sample in a study of T cells in Graves' hyperthyroidism and ophthalmopathy. Amplification of TCR beta CDR3 regions was performed using RNA transcripts as template. During a first-round RT-PCR of the TCR CDR3, the HTBI primer set was used. TCRdb ran MiXCR on the multiplex PCR reads and lists one entry per CDR3 protein. The sample has approximately 590,000 distinct CDR3 sequences; 15% to 17% are singletons. Source material: blood. These receptors all stem from a woman under 40 with Graves' hyperthyroidism.

The V call is TRBV27, the J call TRBJ2-3, with D possibly being TRBD2 (6 bases). The CDR3 is made up of 14 amino acids. Looked up from germline, CDR1 is MNHEY and CDR2 is SMNVEV (reference sequence). V lost 2 bases to trimming and J lost 6 bases, with 12 bases between them. The chain's CDR3 is CASSLLPGRDTQYF. Written as DNA, the CDR3 is TGTGCCAGCAGTTTACTCCCAGGGAGGGATACGCAGTATTTT.

This clonotype was picked up many times. V and J are TRBV11-2 and TRBJ2-7, with TRBD1 identical over 7 bases. Per the germline V gene, CDR1 is SGHAT and CDR2 is FQNNGV. CDR3 length equals 15 residues. V was pared by 2 bases and J by 6 bases, with 10 bases of the junction left unmatched. The CDR3 bases are TGTGCCAGCAGCTTATCACCCACAGGGGTGGTCGAGCAGTACTTC. Translated: CASSLSPTGVVEQYF.

This clonotype was counted at least ten times. The chain combines TRBV5-5 with TRBJ1-1; perhaps TRBD1 as D (6 bases). The CDR3 runs to 13 residues. The ends were cut back, 8 bases at V and 2 bases at J, with 13 bases in the middle. Germline loops: CDR1 SGHKS, CDR2 YYEKEE (reference sequence). The CDR3 DNA sequence: TGTGCCAGTACAGGGATCCAAAACACTGAAGCTTTCTTT. Its protein is CASTGIQNTEAFF.